This T cell receptor (beta chain) was sequenced during a study of blood T cell repertoires in COVID-19. Overall study context: The study drew acute and convalescent COVID-19 samples from the United States, Italy and Spain. T cells, B-cell-depleted T cells, or PBMCs provided the cDNA or gDNA that served as material.

This CDR3 is built from 13 residues. Per the germline V gene, CDR1 is SGHTA and CDR2 is FQGNSA. V lost 1 base and J lost 6, with 7 bases in between. Authors' data handling: Amplified reference gene primers provided the basis for estimating nucleated cell counts. Method: immunoSEQ multiplex PCR; TCRdb's copy keeps in-frame clones and lacks some. V and J calls and clone size are given by that table; D and trimming were obtained from the DNA. There are some 120,000 clones in the sample; about 80% occur only once, and approximately 7.6% lies in the top ten. The gene calls are TRBV7-2 and TRBJ1-3, with D perhaps TRBD1 (5 bases). This receptor was taken from a man in his sixties or seventies with active or convalescent COVID-19. The specimen was peripheral blood. The CDR3 nucleotides are TGTGCCAGCAGCTTAGACAGGACAAACACCATATATTTT. It specifies CASSLDRTNTIYF.